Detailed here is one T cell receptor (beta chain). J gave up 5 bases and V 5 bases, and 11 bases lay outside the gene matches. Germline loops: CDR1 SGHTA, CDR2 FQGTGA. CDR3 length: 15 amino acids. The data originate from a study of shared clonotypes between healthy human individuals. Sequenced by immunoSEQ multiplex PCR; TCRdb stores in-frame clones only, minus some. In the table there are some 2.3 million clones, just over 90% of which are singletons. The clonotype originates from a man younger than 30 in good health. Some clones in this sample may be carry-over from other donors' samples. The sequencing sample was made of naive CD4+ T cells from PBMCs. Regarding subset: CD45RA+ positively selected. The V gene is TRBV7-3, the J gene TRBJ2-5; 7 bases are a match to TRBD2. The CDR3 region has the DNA TGTGCCAGCAGCCCGACGAGCGGGATGTGGGAGACCCAGTACTTC. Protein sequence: CASSPTSGMWETQYF.